This T cell receptor (beta chain) was identified during a study of blood T cells in healthy people across ages. Overall study results and limits: With donor CMV status unknown, expanded clonotype changes were possibly confounded. Estimates drawn from one million T cells were deemed to understate diversity.

CDR3 size: 15 residues. From germline, CDR1 is MNHNY and CDR2 SVGAGI (reference sequence). This clonotype was seen more than once but under ten times. Its specificity is not known. A second PCR, run for roughly 7 to 12 cycles, used a sample-barcoded 5' primer plus a J-beta primer mix. Tags on each cDNA molecule came from a template-switch adaptor with 12 random nucleotides. MiXCR was run by TCRdb on the 5' RACE reads, yielding one entry per CDR3 protein. The top ten hold approximately 10% of the sample, which has about 540,000 distinct CDR3 sequences, around 24% seen once. The same data also contributed to another study, on T cells of mothers and their children.

The chain recombines TRBV6-6 with TRBJ2-5; 7 bases match TRBD1. The J call may be in error: the DNA end matches TRBJ2-7 better. The clonotype originates from a boy between 10 and 17 years old in good health. Sequenced input: blood. The CDR3 loop reads CASSPLRDSFYEQYF. The CDR3 DNA follows: TGTGCCAGCAGTCCCCTTCGGGACAGTTTCTACGAGCAGTACTTC.